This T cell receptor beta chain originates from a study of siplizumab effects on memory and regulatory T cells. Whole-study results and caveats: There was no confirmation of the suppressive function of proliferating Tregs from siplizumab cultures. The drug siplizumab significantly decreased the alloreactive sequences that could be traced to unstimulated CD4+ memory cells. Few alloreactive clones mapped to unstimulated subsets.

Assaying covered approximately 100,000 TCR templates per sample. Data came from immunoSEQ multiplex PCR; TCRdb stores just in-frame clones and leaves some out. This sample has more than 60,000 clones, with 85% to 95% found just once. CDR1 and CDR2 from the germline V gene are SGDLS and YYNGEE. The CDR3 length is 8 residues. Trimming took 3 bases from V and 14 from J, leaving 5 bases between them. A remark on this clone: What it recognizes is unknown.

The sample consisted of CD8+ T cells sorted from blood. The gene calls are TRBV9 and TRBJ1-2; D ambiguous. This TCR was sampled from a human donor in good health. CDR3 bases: TGTGCCAGCAGCGCTGATACCTTC. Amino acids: CASSADTF.